This is a list of T cell receptor beta chains from one sample in a study of cytomegalovirus exposure and HLA in healthy donors. Generated by immunoSEQ multiplex PCR, the TCRdb table keeps only in-frame clones and is missing some. In the table there are tens of thousands of clones, more than 60% of which are singletons. Source material: PBMCs. The receptors come from a man aged 50 or older in good health and CMV-seropositive. The CDR3 runs from the conserved cysteine through the conserved F or W.

TRBV7-2 | CASSLGDRGQETQYF
TRBV14 | CASSQVKWAGERDEQFF
TRBV18 | CASSPGTGGLEETQYF
TRBV6-1 | CASRGHDRYTF
TRBV29-1 | CSAFAPDRGLSGANGLTF
TRBV4-1 | CASSIGRASGSLAKNIQYF
TRBV30 | CAWSVPLAGANEQFF
TRBV2 | CASSGQYSNQPQHF
TRBV9 | CASSVSTGGLRNEQFF
TRBV19 | CASSLVSGRLGYEQYF
TRBV25-1 | CASSEATGQGATPLHF
TRBV19 | CASRWTGLSYNEQFF
TRBV6-5 | CASSTVAGGRFEQFF
TRBV11-1 | CASSPKLAGFLETQYF
TRBV2 | CASSITGAEQYF
TRBV11-3 | CASSLGGRPQETQYF
TRBV5-1 | CASSLVFWREGMNEQFF
TRBV5-1 | CASSLLTDYYEQYF
TRBV19 | CASMGQIAGGPPDTQYF
TRBV2 | CASRIQGAFSNQPQHF
TRBV11-2 | CASSSLRRQGYRYEQYF
TRBV30 | CAWSVLTGTKGSQYF
TRBV6-1 | CASSELAGVDHF
TRBV9 | CASSADRTTNEKLFF
TRBV10-2 | CASRQARSGNTIYF
TRBV27 | CASSLDRAKETQYF
TRBV6-1 | CASDSQGAWTEAFF
TRBV4-2 | CASSQGTASTDTQYF
TRBV30 | CAWSGLDEQYF
TRBV23-1 | CARTLGTLPWGEQYF
TRBV30 | CAWTQGASNEQFF
TRBV5-4 | CASSGSSQGKQYF
TRBV9 | CASSVEEVGIGGAKNSQYF
TRBV7-9 | CASSSPLAGISYEQYF
TRBV15 | CATSRDQAGHTEAFF
TRBV30 | CAWSISGAANEKLFF
TRBV11-3 | CASSLGLAWTGPGNTIYF
TRBV7-6 | CASSSRNTGELFF
TRBV4-1 | CASSQGLNTDTQYF
TRBV18 | CASSPPGLASSYEQYF
TRBV4-1 | CASSQIALSSSSYEQYF
TRBV18 | CASSPLAQGNEQFF
TRBV19 | CASTPLAVQETQYF
TRBV18 | CASSPVARDYEQYF
TRBV28 | CASSFVEADTQYF
TRBV7-2 | CASSLSEHYEQYF
TRBV19 | CASIPDRGRTEAFF
TRBV11-3 | CASSLGTQQFF
TRBV7-9 | CASREGDTQYF
TRBV9 | CASSGAGTEAFF
TRBV6-1 | CASSWGTANTGELFF
TRBV6-4 | CASSPTTANYGYTF
TRBV5-1 | CASSLLGTSNQPQHF
TRBV5-1 | CASSTRGSRDGDVEQYF
TRBV6-1 | CASTSGGQGAYGYTF
TRBV27 | CASREHSGMFETQYF
TRBV11-2 | CASSSVAGGPQETQYF
TRBV11-1 | CASSLVGVGQFEAFF
TRBV10-1 | CARSERLAEERAKNSQYF
TRBV5-4 | CASSPTGTPEETQYF